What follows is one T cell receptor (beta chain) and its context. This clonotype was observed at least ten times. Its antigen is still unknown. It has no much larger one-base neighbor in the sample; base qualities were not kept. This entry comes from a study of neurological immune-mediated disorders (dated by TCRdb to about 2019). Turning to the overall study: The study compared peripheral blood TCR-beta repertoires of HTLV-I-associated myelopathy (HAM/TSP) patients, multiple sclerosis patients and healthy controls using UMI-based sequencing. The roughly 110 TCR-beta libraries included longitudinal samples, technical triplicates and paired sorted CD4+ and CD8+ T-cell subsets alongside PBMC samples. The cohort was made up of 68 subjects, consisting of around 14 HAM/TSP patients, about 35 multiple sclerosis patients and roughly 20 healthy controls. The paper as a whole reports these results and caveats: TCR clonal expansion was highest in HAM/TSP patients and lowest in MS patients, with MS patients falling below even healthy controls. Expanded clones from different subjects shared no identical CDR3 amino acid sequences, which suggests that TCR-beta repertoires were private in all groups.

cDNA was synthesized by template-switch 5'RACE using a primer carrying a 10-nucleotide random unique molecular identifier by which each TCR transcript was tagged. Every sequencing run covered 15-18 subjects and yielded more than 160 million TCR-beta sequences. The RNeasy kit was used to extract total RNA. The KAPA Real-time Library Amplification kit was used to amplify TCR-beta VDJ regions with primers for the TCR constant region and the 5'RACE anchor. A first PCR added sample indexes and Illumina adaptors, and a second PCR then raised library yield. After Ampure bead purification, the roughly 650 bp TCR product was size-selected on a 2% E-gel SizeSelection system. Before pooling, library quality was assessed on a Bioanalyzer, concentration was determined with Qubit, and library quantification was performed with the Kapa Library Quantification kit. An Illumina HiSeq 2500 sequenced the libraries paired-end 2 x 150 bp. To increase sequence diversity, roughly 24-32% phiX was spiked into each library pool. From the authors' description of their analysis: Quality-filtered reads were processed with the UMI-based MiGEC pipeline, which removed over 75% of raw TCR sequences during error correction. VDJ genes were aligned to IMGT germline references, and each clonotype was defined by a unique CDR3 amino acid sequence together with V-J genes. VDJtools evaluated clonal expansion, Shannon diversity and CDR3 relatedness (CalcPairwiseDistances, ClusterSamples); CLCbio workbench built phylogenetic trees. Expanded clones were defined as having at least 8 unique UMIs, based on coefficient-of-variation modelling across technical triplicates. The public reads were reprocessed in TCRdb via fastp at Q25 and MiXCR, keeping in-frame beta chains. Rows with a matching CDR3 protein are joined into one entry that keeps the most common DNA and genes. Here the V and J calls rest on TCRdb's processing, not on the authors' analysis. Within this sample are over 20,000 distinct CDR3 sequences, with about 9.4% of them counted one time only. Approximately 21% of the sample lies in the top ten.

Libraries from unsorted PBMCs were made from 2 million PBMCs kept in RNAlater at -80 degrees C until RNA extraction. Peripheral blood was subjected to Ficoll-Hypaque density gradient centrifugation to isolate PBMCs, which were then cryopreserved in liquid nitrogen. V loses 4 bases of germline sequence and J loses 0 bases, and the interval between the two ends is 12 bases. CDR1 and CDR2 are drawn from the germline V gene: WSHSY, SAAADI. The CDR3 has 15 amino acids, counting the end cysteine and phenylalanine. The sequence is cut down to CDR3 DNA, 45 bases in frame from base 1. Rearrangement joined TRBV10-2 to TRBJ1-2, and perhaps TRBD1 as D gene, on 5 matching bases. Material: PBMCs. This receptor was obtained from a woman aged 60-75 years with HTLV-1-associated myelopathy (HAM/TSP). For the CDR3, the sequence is CASSVGAAPNYGYTF. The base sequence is TGCGCCAGCAGTGTAGGGGCAGCGCCTAACTATGGCTACACCTTC.